A single sample is the source of the 9 T cell receptor beta chains below, sequenced in a study of blood T cell repertoires in COVID-19. TCRdb keeps only in-frame clones here, not all; method: immunoSEQ multiplex PCR. This table has around 200,000 clones, around four fifths appearing once. Sequencing was done on a sample of peripheral blood. The source of these receptors is a man aged 35 to 55 with active or convalescent COVID-19.

The chain employs TRBV6-2 or TRBV6-3 and TRBJ2-1, with D maybe TRBD1 (5 bases). From germline, CDR1 is MNHEY and CDR2 SVGEGT. This CDR3 comprises 12 residues. V was clipped by 4 bases and J by 11 bases, with 12 bases between them. CDR3 in DNA: TGTGCCAGCAGTTGGGGCAGGGAAAAGCAGTTCTTC. Translation gives CASSWGREKQFF.

On this clone itself: The sample has other DNA sequences that encode this CDR3 too. The chain employs TRBV3-1 (or the pseudogene TRBV3-2) and TRBJ1-2, with D hard to call. V dropped 3 bases and J dropped 4 bases, with 3 bases sitting between them. The CDR3 is 11 amino acids. Germline V gene lookup returns CDR1 LGHDT and CDR2 YNNKEL (reference sequence). The DNA for the CDR3 is TGTGCCAGCAGCCATATCTATGGCTACACCTTC. Translating it yields CASSHIYGYTF.

The V gene is TRBV5-1, the J gene TRBJ1-1; D perhaps matches TRBD1 (6 bases). The CDR3 extends over 13 amino acids. From germline, CDR1 is SGHRS and CDR2 YFSETQ. V lost 5 bases and J 2 bases, leaving 10 bases between the germline ends. For the CDR3, the DNA is TGCGCCAGCAGACAGGGAACCAACACTGAAGCTTTCTTT. This translates into CASRQGTNTEAFF.

V and J are TRBV27 and TRBJ2-1, with 7 bases that match TRBD2. Germline CDR1 reads MNHEY; CDR2 reads SMNVEV (reference sequence). The CDR3 length is 15 residues. Unmatched junction bases numbered 9, after V lost 4 bases and J lost 6 bases. The CDR3 nucleotides read TGTGCCAGCAGTTGGGTGGGCGGGAGCGCCAATGAGCAGTTCTTC. Amino acid sequence: CASSWVGGSANEQFF.

This clone showed up many times. The rearrangement joins TRBV19 to TRBJ2-7, with 14 bases aligning to TRBD2. The CDR3 sequence is 14 residues long. Germline CDR1 is LNHDA and CDR2 is SQIVND (reference sequence). Trimming took 5 bases from V and 6 from J; bases not matched to a gene: 3. The DNA for the CDR3 is TGTGCCAGTAGTTCGGGACTAGCGGGAGCCGAGCAGTACTTC. Translated: CASSSGLAGAEQYF.

The CDR3 nucleotides read TGTGCCTGGACCCCAGGGTATTCTAACTATGGCTACACCTTC. Its protein is CAWTPGYSNYGYTF. The chain links TRBV30 to TRBJ1-2, with D tentatively TRBD1 (5 bases). The germline gives CDR1 GTSNPN, CDR2 SVGIG (reference sequence). V was cut by 4 bases and J by 0 bases, with 12 bases left in between. The CDR3 has 14 amino acids.

The gene calls are TRBV16 and TRBJ1-2; 9 bases fit TRBD1. CDR3 length: 16 residues. Germline lookup yields CDR1 KGHSY and CDR2 FQNENV. The trim removed 2 bases at V and 8 bases at J, leaving 12 bases unmatched. CDR3 protein: CASSQQRDWTGAGYTF. CDR3 nucleotide sequence: TGTGCCAGCAGCCAACAGAGAGATTGGACAGGGGCGGGCTACACCTTC.

The V gene is TRBV10-3, the J gene TRBJ2-1; D perhaps matches TRBD1 (5 bases). CDR1 is ENHRY, CDR2 SYGVKD, per germline. Between the trimmed V and J ends, which lost 3 bases and 2 bases, there was a span of 14 bases. The CDR3 has 16 amino acids. For the CDR3, the DNA is TGTGCCATCAGTGATGACAGTATCCCTACCTACAATGAGCAGTTCTTC. This encodes CAISDDSIPTYNEQFF.

The V call is TRBV28, the J call TRBJ1-1, with D unresolved. Deletions cut 5 bases from V and 0 bases from J, with 7 bases between. Looked up from germline, CDR1 is MDHEN and CDR2 is SYDVKM. CDR3 length: 13 residues. CDR3: CASSPRLNTEAFF. Written as DNA, the CDR3 is TGTGCCAGCAGTCCCAGATTGAACACTGAAGCTTTCTTT.